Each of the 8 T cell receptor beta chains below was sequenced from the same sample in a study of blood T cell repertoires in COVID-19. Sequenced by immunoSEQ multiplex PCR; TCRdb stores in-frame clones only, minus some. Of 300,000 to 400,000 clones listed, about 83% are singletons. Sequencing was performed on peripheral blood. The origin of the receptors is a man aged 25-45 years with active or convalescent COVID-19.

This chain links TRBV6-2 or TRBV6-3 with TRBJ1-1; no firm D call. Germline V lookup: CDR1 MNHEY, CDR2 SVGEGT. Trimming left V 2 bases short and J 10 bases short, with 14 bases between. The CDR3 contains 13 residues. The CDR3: CASSYLLIPGAFF. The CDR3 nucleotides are TGTGCCAGCAGTTACCTTTTGATCCCCGGAGCTTTCTTT.

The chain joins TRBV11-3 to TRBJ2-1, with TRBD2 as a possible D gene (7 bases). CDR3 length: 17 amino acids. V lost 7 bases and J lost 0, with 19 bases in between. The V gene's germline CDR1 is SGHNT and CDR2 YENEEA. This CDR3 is CASTEGGHTSSYNEQFF. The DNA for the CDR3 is TGTGCCAGCACAGAGGGGGGGCATACCAGCTCCTACAATGAGCAGTTCTTC.

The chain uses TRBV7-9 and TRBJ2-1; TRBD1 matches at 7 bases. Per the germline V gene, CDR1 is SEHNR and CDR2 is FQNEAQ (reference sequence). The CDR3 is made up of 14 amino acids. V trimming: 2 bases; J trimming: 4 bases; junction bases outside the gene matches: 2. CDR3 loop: CASSLSGQYNEQFF. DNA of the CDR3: TGTGCCAGCAGCTTATCGGGACAGTACAATGAGCAGTTCTTC.

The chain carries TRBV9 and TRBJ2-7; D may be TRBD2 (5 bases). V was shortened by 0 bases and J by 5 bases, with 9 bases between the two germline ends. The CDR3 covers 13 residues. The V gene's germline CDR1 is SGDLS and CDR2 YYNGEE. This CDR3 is CASSVGSGHEQYF. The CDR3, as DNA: TGTGCCAGCAGCGTAGGCAGCGGCCACGAGCAGTACTTC. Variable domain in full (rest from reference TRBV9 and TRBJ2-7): DSGVTQTPKHLITATGQRVTLRCSPRSGDLSVYWYQQSLDQGLQFLIQYYNGEERAKGNILERFSAQQFPDLHSELNLSSLELGDSALYFCASSVGSGHEQYFGPGTRLTVT.

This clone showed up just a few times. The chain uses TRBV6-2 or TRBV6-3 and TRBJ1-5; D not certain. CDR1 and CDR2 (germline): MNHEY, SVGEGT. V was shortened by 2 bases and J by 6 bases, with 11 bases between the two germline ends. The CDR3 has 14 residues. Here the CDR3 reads CASSYPGMRQPQHF. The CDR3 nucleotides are TGTGCCAGCAGTTACCCGGGGATGCGTCAGCCCCAGCATTTT.

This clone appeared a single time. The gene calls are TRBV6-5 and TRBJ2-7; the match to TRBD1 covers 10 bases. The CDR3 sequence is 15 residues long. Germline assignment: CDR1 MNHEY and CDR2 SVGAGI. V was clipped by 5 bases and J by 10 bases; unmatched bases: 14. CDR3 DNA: TGTGCCAGCAGTCCCTCCGGGACAGGGGCTTCGGGACAGTACTTC. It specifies CASSPSGTGASGQYF.

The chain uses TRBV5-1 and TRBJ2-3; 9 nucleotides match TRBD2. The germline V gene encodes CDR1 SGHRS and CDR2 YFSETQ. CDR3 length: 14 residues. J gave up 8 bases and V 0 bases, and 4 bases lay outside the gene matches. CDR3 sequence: CASSLVVSGGTQYF. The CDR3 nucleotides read TGCGCCAGCAGCTTGGTAGTTAGCGGGGGTACGCAGTATTTT.

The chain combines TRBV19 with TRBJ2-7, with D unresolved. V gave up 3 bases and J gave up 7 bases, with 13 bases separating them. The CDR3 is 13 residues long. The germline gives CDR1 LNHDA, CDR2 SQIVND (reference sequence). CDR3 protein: CASSMTRDVEQYF. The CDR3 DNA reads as TGTGCCAGTAGTATGACTCGAGATGTGGAGCAGTACTTC. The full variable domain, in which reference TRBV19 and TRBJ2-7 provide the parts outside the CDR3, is DGGITQSPKYLFRKEGQNVTLSCEQNLNHDAMYWYRQDPGQGLRLIYYSQIVNDFQKGDIAEGYSVSREKKESFPLTVTSAQKNPTAFYLCASSMTRDVEQYFGPGTRLTVT.